Below, 26 T cell receptor beta chains from the same sample are listed, as sequenced in a study of blood T cells in healthy people across ages. Primed by a sample-barcoded 5' primer and a J-beta primer mix, a second PCR proceeded for roughly 6 to 12 cycles. One entry per CDR3 protein, called by TCRdb with MiXCR from the 5' RACE reads. The profile shows 1 million or so distinct CDR3 sequences, roughly 24% of them singletons. The same data also contributed to another study, on T cells of mothers and their children.

Sequenced: blood. The receptor source for this set is a girl aged 2 to 10 in good health.

V and J are TRBV12-3 or TRBV12-4 and TRBJ2-1; D uncertain. With 10 bases removed from V and 3 bases from J, the gap between germline ends came to 10 bases. This CDR3 contains 12 residues. The CDR3 nucleotides are TGTGCCATAGTGGAAAGCTACAATGAGCAGTTCTTC. Translating it yields CAIVESYNEQFF.

This clonotype has just a few counts. The chain is built from TRBV7-9 and TRBJ2-5; D is possibly TRBD1 (6 bases). The better agreement between TRBJ2-1 and the DNA end casts doubt on the J call. Germline V gene data show CDR1 as SEHNR and CDR2 as FQNEAQ (reference sequence). This CDR3 spans 13 amino acids. The CDR3 DNA follows: TGTGCCAGCAGCTCGGTAGGGGGCAATGAGCAGTTCTTC. This sequence encodes CASSSVGGNEQFF.

V usage is TRBV14 and J usage is TRBJ2-7; a possible D gene is TRBD2 (6 bases). This CDR3 spans 14 amino acids. The germline V and J ends were trimmed by 2 bases and 2 bases, with 10 bases remaining between them. The germline V gene has CDR1 SGHDN and CDR2 FVKESK. In DNA, the CDR3 is TGTGCCAGCAGCCAAAATTGGGGGGCCTACGAGCAGTACTTC. Protein product: CASSQNWGAYEQYF.

J is TRBJ2-1 and V is TRBV3-1, with no clear D. Germline V gene lookup returns CDR1 LGHDT and CDR2 YNNKEL (reference sequence). Trimming removed 4 bases at V and 0 bases at J, with 16 bases between. This CDR3 region has 17 residues. CDR3 nucleotides: TGTGCCAGCAGCCTTCCCCCCACCTCCTACTCCTACAATGAGCAGTTCTTC. It is translated as CASSLPPTSYSYNEQFF.

The chain is built from TRBV20-1 and TRBJ1-1, with unresolved D. This CDR3 has 13 amino acids. CDR1 and CDR2 (germline): DFQATT, SNEGSKA (reference sequence). The V gene lost 5 bases and the J gene lost 0 bases, with 10 bases spanning the gap. DNA for the CDR3: TGCAGTGCTGCATCCCTTATGAACACTGAAGCTTTCTTT. Protein: CSAASLMNTEAFF.

The table lists this clonotype with a few counts. V gene TRBV4-1 combines with J gene TRBJ1-2; D may be TRBD1 (5 bases). The CDR3 spans 15 residues. Looked up from germline, CDR1 is MGHRA and CDR2 is YSYEKL. V was clipped by 4 bases and J by 3 bases, with 15 bases between them. The CDR3 bases are TGCGCCAGCAGCCCAGGACCCGAGGGGTACTATGGCTACACCTTC. It encodes CASSPGPEGYYGYTF.

The chain uses TRBV11-3 and TRBJ2-7, with 10 bases that match TRBD1. V lost 4 bases and J lost 2; bases outside the gene matches: 8. The CDR3 extends over 16 amino acids. Germline loops: CDR1 SGHNT, CDR2 YENEEA. CDR3 region: CASSSPGTGVPYEQYF. In nucleotides, the CDR3 is TGTGCCAGCAGCTCCCCCGGGACAGGGGTGCCCTACGAGCAGTACTTC.

The chain carries TRBV27 and TRBJ2-1; TRBD2 matches 8 bases. Germline V gives CDR1 MNHEY, CDR2 SMNVEV (reference sequence). The CDR3 contains 13 residues. The V and J ends lost 3 bases and 11 bases, in that order; junction bases with no gene match: 6. For the CDR3, the DNA is TGTGCCAGCAGTTTCCTGGGGACTAGTAAGCAGTTCTTC. Translation gives CASSFLGTSKQFF.

This clonotype was seen more than once but under ten times. This chain connects TRBV24-1 to TRBJ1-2; D possibly corresponds to TRBD1 (5 bases). The length of the CDR3 is 15 residues. The V and J ends lost 4 bases and 4 bases respectively, with 15 bases between them. CDR1 and CDR2 (germline): KGHDR, SFDVKD. The CDR3 nucleotides read TGTGCCACCAGTGACGCCGGACGGGACCCCTATGGCTACACCTTC. The encoded protein is CATSDAGRDPYGYTF.

Only a few counts were recorded for this clonotype. This chain uses TRBV4-1 with TRBJ2-6, with a possible D match to TRBD1 (5 bases). This CDR3 is built from 16 residues. Germline V gene sequence: CDR1 MGHRA, CDR2 YSYEKL. V was shortened by 4 bases and J by 1 base, with 11 bases between the two germline ends. CDR3 sequence (DNA): TGCGCCAGCAGCCTCAGGGTCCTGTCTGGGGCCAACGTCCTGACTTTC. It codes for CASSLRVLSGANVLTF.

In DNA, the CDR3 is TGTGCCAGCAGCATGGTCAGTGGGCCCCAGCATTTT. It codes for CASSMVSGPQHF. The V gene is TRBV13, the J gene TRBJ1-5; D gene uncertain. Germline V CDR1 and CDR2: PRHDT, FYEKMQ (reference sequence). CDR3 length equals 12 residues. The ends were cut back, 5 bases at V and 9 bases at J, with 11 bases in the middle.

Only a few counts were recorded for this clonotype. The rearrangement uses TRBV29-1 and TRBJ2-1, with TRBD1 matching 9 bases. Germline CDR1 is SQVTM and CDR2 is ANQGSEA. The CDR3 loop spans 13 amino acids. J was trimmed by 8 bases and V by 6 bases; bases with no gene match: 8. CDR3 in amino acids: CSVPGQGYYEQFF. The CDR3 nucleotides are TGCAGCGTCCCGGGACAGGGCTATTATGAGCAGTTCTTC.

V gene TRBV7-9 combines with J gene TRBJ1-1; no reliable D call. The CDR3 is 15 amino acids. Germline CDR1 is SEHNR and CDR2 is FQNEAQ (reference sequence). V was pared by 4 bases and J by 3 bases, with 15 bases between. The CDR3 here is CASSSRGLGDTEAFF. For the CDR3, the DNA is TGTGCCAGCAGCTCTCGCGGGCTTGGGGACACTGAAGCTTTCTTT. Based on the CDR3 plus reference TRBV7-9 and TRBJ1-1, the full variable domain is DTGVSQNPRHKITKRGQNVTFRCDPISEHNRLYWYRQTLGQGPEFLTYFQNEAQLEKSRLLSDRFSAERPKGSFSTLEIQRTEQGDSAMYLCASSSRGLGDTEAFFGQGTRLTVV.

This chain uses TRBV10-3 with TRBJ1-6, with 8 bases lining up with TRBD1. Trimming at V came to 2 bases and at J to 10 bases, leaving 10 bases not matched to a gene. CDR3 length: 16 amino acids. The germline gives CDR1 ENHRY, CDR2 SYGVKD. The CDR3: CAISETKQGERSPLHF. The CDR3, as DNA: TGTGCCATCAGTGAGACAAAACAGGGGGAAAGATCACCCCTCCACTTT.

The chain couples TRBV6-1 to TRBJ2-5, with TRBD1 identical over 7 bases. The CDR3 length is 15 residues. The junction had 6 bases not matched to a gene; V was cut back by 0 bases and J by 5 bases. Germline CDR1 MNHNS, CDR2 SASEGT. The CDR3 DNA reads TGTGCCAGCAGTGAAGCGGACAGGAGCTTGGAGACCCAGTACTTC. Its translation is CASSEADRSLETQYF.

V is TRBV19 and J is TRBJ2-7; TRBD1 aligns across 8 bases. CDR3 length: 14 amino acids. V lost 6 bases to trimming and J lost 7 bases; unmatched junction nucleotides: 11. Per germline, CDR1 LNHDA and CDR2 SQIVND (reference sequence). The CDR3 protein is CASRGPGGREEQYF. For the CDR3, the DNA is TGTGCCAGTAGGGGCCCAGGGGGCCGGGAGGAGCAGTACTTC.

The chain couples TRBV6-2 or TRBV6-3 to TRBJ1-1; D not certain. The CDR3 consists of 14 residues. Germline V lookup: CDR1 MNHEY, CDR2 SVGEGT. Between the trimmed V and J ends, which lost 7 bases and 1 base, there was a span of 13 bases. The CDR3 DNA sequence: TGTGCCAGCACCTGGGGTCCAGGGAACACTGAAGCTTTCTTT. This codes for CASTWGPGNTEAFF.

This chain joins TRBV20-1 and TRBJ1-2; no definite D call. Germline V gene data show CDR1 as DFQATT and CDR2 as SNEGSKA (reference sequence). This CDR3 comprises 13 residues. V was clipped by 4 bases and J by 5 bases, with 14 bases between them. The CDR3 DNA sequence: TGCAGTGCTACAGGAACGGCGGCATATGGCTACACCTTC. Translating it yields CSATGTAAYGYTF.

The chain combines TRBV20-1 with TRBJ2-4, with D perhaps given as TRBD1 or TRBD2 (5 bases each). Germline loops: CDR1 DFQATT, CDR2 SNEGSKA (reference sequence). V was shortened by 5 bases and J by 9 bases, with 23 bases between the two germline ends. The CDR3 contains 15 residues. The CDR3 loop is CSAPPSRGRWGIQYF. In DNA form, the CDR3 reads TGCAGTGCTCCTCCCTCACGGGGCCGGTGGGGCATTCAGTACTTC.

The gene calls are TRBV7-2 and TRBJ2-3, with D uncertain. Trimming removed 3 bases from V and 6 bases from J, with 16 bases in between. Germline V gene sequence: CDR1 SGHTA, CDR2 FQGNSA. The CDR3 runs to 15 residues. CDR3 amino acids: CASSFSNDLLDTQYF. The CDR3 bases are TGTGCCAGCAGCTTTTCAAACGATCTGTTGGATACGCAGTATTTT.

The chain links TRBV7-2 to TRBJ2-2; D is unresolved. The CDR3 sequence is 15 residues long. Germline loops: CDR1 SGHTA, CDR2 FQGNSA. V was trimmed by 1 base and J by 0 bases, leaving 6 bases between them. CDR3 in amino acids: CASSLVQTNTGELFF. The CDR3 region has the DNA TGTGCCAGCAGCTTAGTTCAGACGAACACCGGGGAGCTGTTTTTT.

This clonotype has only a few counts. The chain uses TRBV12-3 or TRBV12-4 and TRBJ2-2; D gene unclear. V was clipped by 6 bases and J by 1 base, with 6 bases between them. The CDR3 sequence is 13 residues long. The CDR3 protein is CASRTKNTGELFF. CDR3 nucleotides: TGTGCCAGCAGGACAAAGAACACCGGGGAGCTGTTTTTT.

This clonotype was found a few times. The chain combines TRBV7-9 with TRBJ2-7; TRBD1 might be the D (5 bases). CDR3 size: 12 residues. Germline V gene lookup returns CDR1 SEHNR and CDR2 FQNEAQ (reference sequence). Trimming stripped 8 bases from V and 6 bases from J, with 14 bases between. This chain's CDR3 is CASAQDLGEQYF. CDR3 nucleotide sequence: TGTGCCAGCGCACAGGACCTGGGCGAGCAGTACTTC.

V gene TRBV20-1 combines with J gene TRBJ2-5; D is unclear. The CDR3 sequence is 13 residues long. In germline, CDR1 is DFQATT, CDR2 SNEGSKA (reference sequence). Trimming took off 5 bases at V and 5 bases at J, with 15 bases between the two ends. As DNA, the CDR3 is TGCAGTGCTGAACCCGTGGGCCCTGAGACCCAGTACTTC. This encodes CSAEPVGPETQYF.

This clonotype showed up just a few times. The gene calls are TRBV6-5 and TRBJ2-1; 10 bases map to TRBD1. The CDR3 runs to 15 residues. After removal of 3 bases from V and 6 bases from J, the junction contained 5 bases not matched to a gene. Per the germline V gene, CDR1 is MNHEY and CDR2 is SVGAGI. The CDR3 reads CASSYQTGGSNEQFF. The CDR3 DNA reads as TGTGCCAGCAGTTATCAGACAGGGGGCTCCAATGAGCAGTTCTTC.

Note on this clonotype: One end of the junction does not line up with germline, which may come from a read error. The chain carries TRBV7-3 and TRBJ2-2; D assignment may be TRBD1 or TRBD2 (5 bases each). The CDR3 is 14 residues long. CDR1 is SGHTA, CDR2 FQGTGA, per germline. The CDR3 here is CASSLTKGPGELLF. Here the CDR3 DNA reads TGTGCCAGCAGCTTAACGAAGGGGCCCGGGGAGCTGCTTTTT.